This is a list of T cell receptor beta chains from one sample in a study of shared clonotypes between healthy human individuals. Only in-frame clones appear in the TCRdb table, and some are missing; sequencing was by immunoSEQ multiplex PCR. The sample records 2 million or so clones, approximately 94% being singletons. The sequenced material came from naive CD8+ T cells sorted from blood. The receptors here all came from a man between 18 and 35 years old in good health. The CDR3 runs from the conserved cysteine through the conserved F or W. Fields, in order: D gene, V gene, clone size, J gene, CDR3 DNA, CDR3 protein. A D gene is named only where the DNA matches it firmly. Clone sizes are given selectively: once, few, many, or a class where the clone is expanded.

>-|TRBV7-9|-|TRBJ2-2
TGTGCCAGCAGCTTATTGCCCGGGGAGCTGTTTTTT
CASSLLPGELFF
>-|TRBV9|-|TRBJ2-5
TGTGCCAGCAGCCCGAGGACCGAACCCCAAGAGACCCAGTACTTC
CASSPRTEPQETQYF
>TRBD2|TRBV13|once|TRBJ2-1
TGTGCCAGCAGCTACTCTAGCGGGGGGGCCAATGAGCAGTTCTTC
CASSYSSGGANEQFF
>TRBD1|TRBV10-3|-|TRBJ1-1
TGTGCCATCAGTGAGACCCGGGACAGAACTGAAGCTTTCTTT
CAISETRDRTEAFF
>-|TRBV27|-|TRBJ2-1
TGTGCCAGCAGTCCCTACATCCCCGGGAATGAGCAGTTCTTC
CASSPYIPGNEQFF
>-|TRBV7-9|few|TRBJ2-7
TGTGCCAGCAGCTTATCCCCAGCGGACGACGAGCAGTACTTC
CASSLSPADDEQYF
>-|TRBV9|-|TRBJ2-7
TGTGCCAGCAGCGACCGGGAAAAATCCTACGAGCAGTACTTC
CASSDREKSYEQYF
>-|TRBV4-1|-|TRBJ1-1
TGCGCCAGCAGCTCAGGGGCTGGGGCTTTCTTT
CASSSGAGAFF
>-|TRBV27|-|TRBJ2-2
TGTGCCAGCACCCTTGGCGGGCCCCTCACCGGGGAGCTGTTTTTT
CASTLGGPLTGELFF
>TRBD1|TRBV4-3|-|TRBJ2-7
TGCGCCAGCAGCCCTTGGGGACAGGGCTACGAGCAGTACTTC
CASSPWGQGYEQYF
>-|TRBV9|-|TRBJ2-7
TGTGCCAGCAGCCCTGCTGCGGGCACCTACGAGCAGTACTTC
CASSPAAGTYEQYF
>-|TRBV9|-|TRBJ2-7
TGTGCCAGCAGCGTAGCGAGCGGTACAGGGTACGAGCAGTACTTC
CASSVASGTGYEQYF
>-|TRBV5-6|-|TRBJ2-1
TGTGCCAGCAGCTTGCAGGGCCATGAGCAGTTCTTC
CASSLQGHEQFF
>TRBD1|TRBV5-1|-|TRBJ2-2
TGCGCCAGCAGCTTTCCTCGGGACAGGGGCGTAACCGGGGAGCTGTTTTTT
CASSFPRDRGVTGELFF
>-|TRBV28|-|TRBJ1-4
TGTGCCAGCAGTTTACTGGGGGAGGAAAAACTGTTTTTT
CASSLLGEEKLFF